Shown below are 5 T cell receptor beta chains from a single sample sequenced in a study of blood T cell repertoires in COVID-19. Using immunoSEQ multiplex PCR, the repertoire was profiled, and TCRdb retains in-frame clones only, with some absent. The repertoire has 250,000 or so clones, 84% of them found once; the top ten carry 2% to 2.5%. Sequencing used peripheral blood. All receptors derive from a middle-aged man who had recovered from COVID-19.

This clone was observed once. The CDR3 sequence: CASSQDAQAVQPYGYTF. The CDR3 DNA reads as TGTGCCAGCAGCCAAGACGCACAAGCGGTACAGCCCTATGGCTACACCTTC. The chain has TRBV3-1 (or the pseudogene TRBV3-2) and TRBJ1-2; no clear D gene. Germline-derived CDR1 and CDR2 are LGHDT and YNNKEL (reference sequence). The CDR3 contains 17 residues. Trimming removed 0 bases from V and 4 bases from J, with 18 bases in between.

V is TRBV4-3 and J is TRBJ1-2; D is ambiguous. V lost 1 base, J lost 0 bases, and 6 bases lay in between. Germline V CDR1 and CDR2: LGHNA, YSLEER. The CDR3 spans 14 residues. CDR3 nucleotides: TGCGCCAGCAGCCAAGGGAGGCCTAACTATGGCTACACCTTC. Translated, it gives CASSQGRPNYGYTF.

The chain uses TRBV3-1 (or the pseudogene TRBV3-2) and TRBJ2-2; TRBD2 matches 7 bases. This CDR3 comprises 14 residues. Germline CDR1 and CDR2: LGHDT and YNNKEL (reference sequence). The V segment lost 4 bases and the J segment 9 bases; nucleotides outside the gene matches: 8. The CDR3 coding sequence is TGTGCCAGCAGCCGACGCGGGGGAGTCCGGGAGCTGTTTTTT. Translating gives CASSRRGGVRELFF.

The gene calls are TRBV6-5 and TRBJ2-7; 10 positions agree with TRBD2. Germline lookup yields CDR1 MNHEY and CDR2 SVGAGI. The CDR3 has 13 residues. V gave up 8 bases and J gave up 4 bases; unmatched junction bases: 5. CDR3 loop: CASGAGGPYEQYF. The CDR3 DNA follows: TGTGCCAGCGGAGCGGGAGGGCCGTACGAGCAGTACTTC.

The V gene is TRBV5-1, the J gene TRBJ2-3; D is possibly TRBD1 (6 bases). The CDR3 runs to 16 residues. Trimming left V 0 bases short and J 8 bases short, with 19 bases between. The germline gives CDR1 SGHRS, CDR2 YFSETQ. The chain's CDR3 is CASSLEGPGAMGTQYF. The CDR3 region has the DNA TGCGCCAGCAGCTTGGAAGGGCCAGGGGCGATGGGTACGCAGTATTTT.